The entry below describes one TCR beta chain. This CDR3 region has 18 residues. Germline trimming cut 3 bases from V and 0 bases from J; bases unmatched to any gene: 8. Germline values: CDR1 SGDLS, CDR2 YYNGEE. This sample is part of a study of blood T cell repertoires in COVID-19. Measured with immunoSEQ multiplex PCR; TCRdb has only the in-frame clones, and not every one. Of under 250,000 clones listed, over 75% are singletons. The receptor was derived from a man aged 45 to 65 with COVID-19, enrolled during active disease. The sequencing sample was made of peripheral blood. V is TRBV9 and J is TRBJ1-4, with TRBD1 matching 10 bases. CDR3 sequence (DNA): TGTGCCAGCAGCGCTGACCGGGACAGGGGCGCAACTAATGAAAAACTGTTTTTT. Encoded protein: CASSADRDRGATNEKLFF.